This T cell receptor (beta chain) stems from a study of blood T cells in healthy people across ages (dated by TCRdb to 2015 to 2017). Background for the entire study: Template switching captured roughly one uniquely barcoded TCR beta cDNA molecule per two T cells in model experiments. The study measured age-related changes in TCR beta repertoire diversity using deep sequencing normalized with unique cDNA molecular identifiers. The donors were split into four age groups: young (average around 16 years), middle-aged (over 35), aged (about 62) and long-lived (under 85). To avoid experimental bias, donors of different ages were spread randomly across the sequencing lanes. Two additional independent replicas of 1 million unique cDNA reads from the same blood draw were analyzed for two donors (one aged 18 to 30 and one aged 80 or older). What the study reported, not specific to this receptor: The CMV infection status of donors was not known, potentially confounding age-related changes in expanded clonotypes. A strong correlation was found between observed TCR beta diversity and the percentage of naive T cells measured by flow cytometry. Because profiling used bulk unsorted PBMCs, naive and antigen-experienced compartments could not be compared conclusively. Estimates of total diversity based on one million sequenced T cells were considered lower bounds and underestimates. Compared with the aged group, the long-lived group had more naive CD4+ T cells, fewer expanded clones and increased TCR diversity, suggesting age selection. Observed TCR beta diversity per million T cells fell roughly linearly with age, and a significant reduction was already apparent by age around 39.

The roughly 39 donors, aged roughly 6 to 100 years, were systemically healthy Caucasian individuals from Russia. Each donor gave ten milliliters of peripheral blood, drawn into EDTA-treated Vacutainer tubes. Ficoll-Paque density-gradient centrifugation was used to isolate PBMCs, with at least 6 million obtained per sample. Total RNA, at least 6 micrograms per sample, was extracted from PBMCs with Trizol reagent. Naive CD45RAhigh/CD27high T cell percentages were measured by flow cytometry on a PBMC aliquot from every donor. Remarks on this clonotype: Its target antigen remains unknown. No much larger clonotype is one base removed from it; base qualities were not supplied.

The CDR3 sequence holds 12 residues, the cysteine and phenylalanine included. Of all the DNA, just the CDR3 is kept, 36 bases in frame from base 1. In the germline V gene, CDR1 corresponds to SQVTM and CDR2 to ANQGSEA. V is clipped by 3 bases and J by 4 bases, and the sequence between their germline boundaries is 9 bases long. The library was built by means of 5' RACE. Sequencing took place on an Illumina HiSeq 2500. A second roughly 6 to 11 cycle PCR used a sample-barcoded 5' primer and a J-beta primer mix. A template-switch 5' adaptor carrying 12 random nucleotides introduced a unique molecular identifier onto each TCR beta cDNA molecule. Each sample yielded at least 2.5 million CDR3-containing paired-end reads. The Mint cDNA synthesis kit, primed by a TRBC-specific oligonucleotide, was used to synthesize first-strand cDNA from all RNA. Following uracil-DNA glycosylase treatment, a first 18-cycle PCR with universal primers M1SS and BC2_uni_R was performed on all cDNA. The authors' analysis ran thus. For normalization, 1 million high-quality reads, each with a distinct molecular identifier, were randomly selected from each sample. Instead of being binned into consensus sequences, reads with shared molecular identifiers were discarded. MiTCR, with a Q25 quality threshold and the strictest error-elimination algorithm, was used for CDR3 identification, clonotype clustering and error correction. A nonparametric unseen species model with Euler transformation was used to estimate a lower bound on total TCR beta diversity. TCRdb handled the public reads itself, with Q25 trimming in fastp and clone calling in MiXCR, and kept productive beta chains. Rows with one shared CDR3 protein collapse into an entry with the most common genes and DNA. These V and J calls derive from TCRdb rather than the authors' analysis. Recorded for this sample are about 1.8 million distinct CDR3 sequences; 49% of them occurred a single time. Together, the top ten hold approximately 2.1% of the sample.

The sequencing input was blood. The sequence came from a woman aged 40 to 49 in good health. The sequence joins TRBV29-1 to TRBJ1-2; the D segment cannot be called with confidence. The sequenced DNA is TGCAGCGTTGACGGTCAGCTCTATGGCTACACCTTC. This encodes CSVDGQLYGYTF.